A selection of T cell receptor beta chains follows, all from one sample in a study of T cell repertoires in cytomegalovirus infection. One entry per CDR3 protein, called by TCRdb with MiXCR from the reads. The sample has tens of thousands of distinct CDR3 sequences, 20% to 25% seen once. No antigen is known for these receptors. The source material was PBMCs, sequenced either directly or after in vitro stimulation (not recorded which). Receptor source: a human donor in good health (CMV status not recorded). Some clones in this sample may be carry-over from other donors' samples. Each CDR3 is given with its conserved first and last residue. The order of the fields is V gene, D gene, clone size, J gene, CDR3 DNA, CDR3 protein. A D gene is named only where the DNA matches it firmly. A clone size is listed for some rows: how often the clone was seen (once, few, many), or a class if it is expanded.

v_gene: TRBV5-8; d_gene: TRBD2; abundance: NA; j_gene: TRBJ2-1; CDR3nt: TGTGCCAGCAGCAGGGGTAGCGGGATGTTTTACAATGAGCAGTTCTTC; CDR3aa: CASSRGSGMFYNEQFF
v_gene: TRBV7-2; d_gene: TRBD1; abundance: NA; j_gene: TRBJ2-2; CDR3nt: TGTGCCAGCAGCGTCGGGACAGGGTTCACCGGGGAGCTGTTTTTT; CDR3aa: CASSVGTGFTGELFF
v_gene: TRBV6-2/TRBV6-3; d_gene: NA; abundance: many; j_gene: TRBJ2-1; CDR3nt: TGTGCCAGCAGTTACCTCCCCCGCAATGAGCAGTTCTTC; CDR3aa: CASSYLPRNEQFF
v_gene: TRBV11-2; d_gene: TRBD1; abundance: NA; j_gene: TRBJ2-3; CDR3nt: TGTGCCACCCAGGGGGACCACACAGATACGCAGTATTTT; CDR3aa: CATQGDHTDTQYF
v_gene: TRBV11-2; d_gene: NA; abundance: once; j_gene: TRBJ2-7; CDR3nt: TGTGCCAGCAGCCCCGTCGGCGGGCCCTCCTACGAGCAGTACTTC; CDR3aa: CASSPVGGPSYEQYF
v_gene: TRBV7-8; d_gene: NA; abundance: NA; j_gene: TRBJ2-7; CDR3nt: TGTGCCAGCAGCCCCTTCTACGAGCAGTACTTC; CDR3aa: CASSPFYEQYF
v_gene: TRBV9; d_gene: TRBD1; abundance: few; j_gene: TRBJ1-1; CDR3nt: TGTGCCAGCAGCGAAGGGACAGGAAAGAACACTGAAGCTTTCTTT; CDR3aa: CASSEGTGKNTEAFF
v_gene: TRBV7-2; d_gene: TRBD2; abundance: NA; j_gene: TRBJ2-5; CDR3nt: TGTGCCAGCAGCTTAAGGCGTAGCGGGAGACTTGGATCCCAAGAGACCCAGTACTTC; CDR3aa: CASSLRRSGRLGSQETQYF
v_gene: TRBV15; d_gene: NA; abundance: NA; j_gene: TRBJ2-5; CDR3nt: TGTGCCACCAGCAGCCCGGGGAGGAACCAAGAGACCCAGTACTTC; CDR3aa: CATSSPGRNQETQYF
v_gene: TRBV12-3/TRBV12-4; d_gene: TRBD1; abundance: many; j_gene: TRBJ2-7; CDR3nt: TGTGCCAGCAGGGGGACAGGGTCCCTTACCTACGAGCAGTACTTC; CDR3aa: CASRGTGSLTYEQYF
v_gene: TRBV6-2/TRBV6-3; d_gene: TRBD2; abundance: few; j_gene: TRBJ2-1; CDR3nt: TGTGCCAGCAGTAGGGGACTAGTTAACAATGAGCAGTTCTTC; CDR3aa: CASSRGLVNNEQFF
v_gene: TRBV28; d_gene: NA; abundance: NA; j_gene: TRBJ2-2; CDR3nt: TGTGCCAGCAGAAGCGATGGATCTCGTAACACCGGGGAGCTGTTTTTT; CDR3aa: CASRSDGSRNTGELFF
v_gene: TRBV6-1; d_gene: NA; abundance: NA; j_gene: TRBJ2-1; CDR3nt: TGTGCCAGCAGTGCACACCTAGTACTCCGCAATGAGCAGTTCTTC; CDR3aa: CASSAHLVLRNEQFF